The present T cell receptor (beta chain) was sequenced within a study of blood T cell repertoires in COVID-19. Background on the study: Acute-phase and convalescent COVID-19 samples originated in the United States, Italy and Spain. Sample material is recorded as cDNA or gDNA derived from T cells, B-cell-depleted T cells, or PBMCs.

Seattle-derived patients entered the study during active infection and were followed longitudinally. Trimming cost V 2 bases and J 5 bases, with 12 bases left between them. There are 15 residues in the CDR3. Germline V lookup: CDR1 SGHAT, CDR2 FQDESV (reference sequence). Original analysis: The assay estimated nucleated cells by amplifying reference gene primers. Profiled with immunoSEQ multiplex PCR; TCRdb holds only in-frame clones, not every one. D and trimming come from the DNA, and the V and J calls and clone size come from that table. Found here are around 190,000 clones, more than 75% of them singletons; the top ten hold about 8%.

Material for sequencing was peripheral blood. V and J are TRBV11-1 and TRBJ1-4, with D maybe TRBD1 (5 bases). This clonotype originated in a woman aged 55-70 years with COVID-19, enrolled during active disease. As DNA, the CDR3 is TGTGCCAGCAGCTTAAATGGACACTCGAATGAAAAACTGTTTTTT. Translated: CASSLNGHSNEKLFF.